The sequence of this T cell receptor (beta chain) was determined in a study of T cells in Graves' hyperthyroidism and ophthalmopathy. Findings and limits, study-wide: Ophthalmopathy, which appeared later, was predicted by the model a median around 6 months before onset. Blood also contained most expanded thyroid clonotypes above 0.001.

Stable hyperthyroidism: no ophthalmopathy progression over 18 months of follow-up. PBMCs were derived from about 10 ml fresh peripheral blood. This clonotype was recorded many times. Antigen unknown. TCR beta CDR3 regions were amplified from RNA transcripts. Primed by the HTBI set, a first-round RT-PCR was run on the TCR CDR3. Using its own MiXCR run on the multiplex PCR reads, TCRdb lists one record per CDR3 protein. The sample holds 90,000 to 120,000 distinct CDR3 sequences; approximately 15% are singletons and the top ten take roughly 40%. This CDR3 has 15 residues. Germline values: CDR1 SGHTS, CDR2 YDEGEE. With 4 bases removed from V and 1 base from J, the gap between germline ends came to 14 bases.

The sequencing sample was made of blood. The TCR sequence derives from a woman aged 45 to 65 with Graves' hyperthyroidism. The V gene is TRBV5-8, the J gene TRBJ1-1; D is unresolved. CDR3 coding DNA: TGTGCCAGCAGCCTACAGTCACCGGGGAACACTGAAGCTTTCTTT. This translates into CASSLQSPGNTEAFF. Full variable domain (missing parts from reference TRBV5-8 and TRBJ1-1): EAGVTQSPTHLIKTRGQQATLRCSPISGHTSVYWYQQALGLGLQFLLWYDEGEERNRGNFPPRFSGRQFPNYSSELNVNALELEDSALYLCASSLQSPGNTEAFFGQGTRLTVV.